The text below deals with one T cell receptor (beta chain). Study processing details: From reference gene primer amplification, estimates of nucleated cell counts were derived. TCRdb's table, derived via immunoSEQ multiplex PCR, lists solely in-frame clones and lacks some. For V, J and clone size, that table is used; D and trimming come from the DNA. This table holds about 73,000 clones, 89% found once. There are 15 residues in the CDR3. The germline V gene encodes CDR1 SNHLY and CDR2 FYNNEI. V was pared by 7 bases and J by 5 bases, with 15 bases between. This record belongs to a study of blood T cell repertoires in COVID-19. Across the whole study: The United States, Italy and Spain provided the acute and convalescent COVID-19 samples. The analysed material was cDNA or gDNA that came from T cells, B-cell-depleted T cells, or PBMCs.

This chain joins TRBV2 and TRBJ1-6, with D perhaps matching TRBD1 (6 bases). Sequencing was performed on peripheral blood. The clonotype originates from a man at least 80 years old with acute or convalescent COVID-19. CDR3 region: CASNPDRLDNSPLHF. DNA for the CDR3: TGTGCCAGCAACCCAGACAGGCTAGATAATTCACCCCTCCACTTT.